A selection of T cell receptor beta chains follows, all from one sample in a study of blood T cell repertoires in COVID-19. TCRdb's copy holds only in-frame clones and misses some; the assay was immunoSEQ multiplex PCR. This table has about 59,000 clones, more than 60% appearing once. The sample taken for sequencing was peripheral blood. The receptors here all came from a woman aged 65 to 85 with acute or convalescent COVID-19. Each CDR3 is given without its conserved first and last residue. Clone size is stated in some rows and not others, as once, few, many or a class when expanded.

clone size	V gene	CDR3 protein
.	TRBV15	ATSRPGLAGLTGELF
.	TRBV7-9	AGQMTGGNTEAF
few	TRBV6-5	ASSPRGSSNQPQH
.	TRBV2	ASGRDRGRTEAF
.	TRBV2	ANKEDRANEQF
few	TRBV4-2	ASSQPMNTEAF
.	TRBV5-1	ASSSFGQGNQETQY
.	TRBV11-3	ASSLGRTGNNEQF
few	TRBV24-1	ATSDLTDEQF
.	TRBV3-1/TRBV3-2	ASSPRASGGTDTQY
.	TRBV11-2	ASRPDRANTGELF
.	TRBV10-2	ASSEAQGKQF
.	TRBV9	ASSVDHRAEYGYT
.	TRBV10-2	ASRGVDSNQPQH
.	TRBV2	ATLPPAGTGVVSRGYT
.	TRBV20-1	SASNYGYT
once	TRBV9	ASSVGEGRDTQY
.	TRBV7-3	ASSSRANTGELF
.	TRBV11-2	ASSSRGNTEAF
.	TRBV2	ASSLQDRGFNEQY
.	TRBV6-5	ASSYDRSASGNTIY
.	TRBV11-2	ASSPRTGTEAF
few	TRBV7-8	ASSLGGLAGGSGDTQY
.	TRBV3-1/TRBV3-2	ASSPSGANVLT
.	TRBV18	ASSPRVGGVQETQY
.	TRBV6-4	ASKRAAYELHGYT
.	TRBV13	ASSLAGTPRGRIKEQF
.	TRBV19	ASRIMTANTEAF
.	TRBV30	AWSVPRSGNQPQH
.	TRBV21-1	ASSKKDREVTEAF
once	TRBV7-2	ASSSWAISGNTIY
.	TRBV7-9	ASSPGQLGLNTEAF
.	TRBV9	ASSVRWGGDTQY
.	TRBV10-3	AISPTAASGEKLF
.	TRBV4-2	ASSPTGVNTEAF
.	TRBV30	AWAKAGGFTDTQY
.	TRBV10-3	AIVSSGNTIY
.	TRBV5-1	ASSWGRQFNEKLF